The 7 T cell receptor beta chains below were found in one sample sequenced in a study of blood T cell repertoires in COVID-19. Clones were read by immunoSEQ multiplex PCR, and TCRdb kept only the in-frame ones, dropping some. The repertoire consists of some 200,000 clones, with around 86% occurring once and the leading ten covering 8.9%. The sample consisted of PBMCs or T cells enriched from blood (not recorded which). Every receptor here comes from a woman between 50 and 59 years old with acute COVID-19.

The chain joins TRBV29-1 to TRBJ1-6, with 8 bases lining up with TRBD1. From germline, CDR1 is SQVTM and CDR2 ANQGSEA. The CDR3 spans 12 residues. The V and J ends lost 4 bases and 10 bases, in that order; junction bases with no gene match: 3. The CDR3 loop reads CSVGQGNSPLHF. For the CDR3, the DNA is TGCAGCGTTGGACAGGGGAACTCACCCCTCCACTTT.

The chain uses TRBV7-2 and TRBJ1-3, with D perhaps TRBD1 (5 bases). This CDR3 spans 16 amino acids. Germline loops: CDR1 SGHTA, CDR2 FQGNSA. Trimming removed 2 bases at V and 0 bases at J, with 11 bases between. CDR3 in amino acids: CASSLSPTGSGNTIYF. The DNA of the CDR3 is TGTGCCAGCAGCTTATCCCCCACAGGCTCTGGAAACACCATATATTTT.

This chain links TRBV18 with TRBJ1-6; 9 nucleotides agree with TRBD1. V gave up 3 bases and J gave up 5 bases; unmatched junction bases: 2. The CDR3 covers 15 residues. Germline assignment: CDR1 KGHSH and CDR2 LQKENI. Here the CDR3 DNA reads TGTGCCAGCTCACCCGGGACAGGGAATAATTCACCCCTCCACTTT. Its translation: CASSPGTGNNSPLHF.

CDR3: CASSPSIGTAANYGYTF. The CDR3 DNA sequence: TGTGCCAGCAGCCCCTCCATCGGGACAGCCGCTAACTATGGCTACACCTTC. The chain employs TRBV9 and TRBJ1-2, with 7 bases that match TRBD1. Germline trimming cut 4 bases from V and 0 bases from J; bases unmatched to any gene: 12. This CDR3 spans 17 amino acids. Germline loops: CDR1 SGDLS, CDR2 YYNGEE.

The chain carries TRBV19 and TRBJ2-7, with 8 positions matching TRBD1. There are 20 residues in the CDR3. V dropped 11 bases and J dropped 12; count of bases not matched to a gene: 39. Germline loops: CDR1 LNHDA, CDR2 SQIVND (reference sequence). In DNA form, the CDR3 reads TGTGCCGACAGGACAGGGTCGGATCGAGCGAGGATGGATGGGGATACTATTCCGTACTTC. Its protein is CADRTGSDRARMDGDTIPYF.

The V and J genes are TRBV7-6 and TRBJ2-7; D possibly corresponds to TRBD2 (6 bases). V dropped 1 base and J dropped 12 bases, with 13 bases sitting between them. This CDR3 has 12 amino acids. Looked up from germline, CDR1 is SGHVS and CDR2 is FNYEAQ. CDR3 in amino acids: CASSLGGDVPYF. The CDR3 DNA reads as TGTGCCAGCAGCTTAGGGGGGGATGTCCCGTACTTC.

The rearrangement uses TRBV19 and TRBJ2-3; TRBD1 agrees at 12 bases. J lost 8 bases, V lost 7 bases, and 7 bases had no gene match. CDR3 size: 14 residues. Per the germline V gene, CDR1 is LNHDA and CDR2 is SQIVND (reference sequence). CDR3 loop: CASKVGQGAGTQYF. The CDR3 nucleotides read TGTGCCAGTAAAGTGGGACAGGGGGCGGGTACGCAGTATTTT.